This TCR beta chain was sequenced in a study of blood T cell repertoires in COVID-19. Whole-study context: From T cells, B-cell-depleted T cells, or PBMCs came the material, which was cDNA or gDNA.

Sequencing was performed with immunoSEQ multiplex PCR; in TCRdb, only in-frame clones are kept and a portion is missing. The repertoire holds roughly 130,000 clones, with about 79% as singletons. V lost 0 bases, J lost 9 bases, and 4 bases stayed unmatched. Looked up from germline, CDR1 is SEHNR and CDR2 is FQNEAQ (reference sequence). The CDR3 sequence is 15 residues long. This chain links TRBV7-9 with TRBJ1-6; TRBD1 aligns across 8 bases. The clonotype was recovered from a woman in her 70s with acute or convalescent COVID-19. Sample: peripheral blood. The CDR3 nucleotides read TGTGCCAGCAGCTTAGCGACAGGGGATGGTTCACCCCTCCACTTT. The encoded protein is CASSLATGDGSPLHF.